This TCR beta chain emerged from a study of tumor-infiltrating lymphocytes in primary liver carcinoma (dated by TCRdb to 2015 to 2018). Study-wide context: Of the five patients, three men and two women aged 30 to 69 years, four had hepatocellular carcinoma and one had combined HCC and intrahepatic cholangiocarcinoma. TCRbeta repertoire sequencing, expression microarrays and whole-exome sequencing were combined in the study across five regions of each liver tumor, with adjacent normal tissue and blood also included. Each sample produced about 3.65 to 7.13 million productive TCRbeta reads, and read depth showed no significant difference between tissue types. High reproducibility was observed for the technical replicate repertoires, with mean shared-clone rates approximately 0.9 and correlation coefficients above 0.95. A total of some 35 specimens from 5 patients underwent TCRbeta repertoire sequencing, comprising some 25 tumor regions, 5 adjacent noncancerous liver tissues and 5 peripheral blood samples. Tumors of the five patients were stage T1-T3 N0M0 with maximum diameters of roughly 4.2 to 11 cm. Paper-wide results and their limitations: The study included only a few patients, and the authors note findings should be validated in a larger study. Compared with blood, tumors had a significantly larger share of the repertoire taken up by the top 250 clones (p = 0.039). Because sequencing covered only the TCR beta chain and unpaired alpha chains were not captured, true repertoire diversity is likely underestimated. Comparison of CD4+ and CD8+ T cell repertoires was precluded by the use of bulk unsorted samples. Consistent with antigen-driven expansion, pairs of tumor regions showed higher repertoire overlap (mean around 36%) than either tumor-adjacent pairs (around 17%) or tumor-blood pairs (about 15%).

This clonotype was observed a handful of times. This clone's antigen is unknown. This may be a read error, as it is one base from a much larger clone. This is likely a read error, given that the CDR3 carries no conserved phenylalanine or tryptophan at its end. Trimming takes 7 bases from V and 9 bases from J, and the germline ends sit 24 bases apart. Via the germline V gene, CDR1 is SGHVS and CDR2 FQNEAQ. The CDR3 spans 15 amino acids, including both terminal residues. Only the CDR3 DNA stays, 45 bases, in frame from base 1. Total RNA and DNA were co-extracted from approximately 20-30 mg of bulk tissue with the AllPrep DNA/RNA mini kit, without cell sorting. Between late 2015 and early 2016, about 5 patients in China with histopathologically diagnosed primary liver carcinoma had surgical resection. Chronic HBV infection was present in the patients, and the patients were treatment-naive at sampling. Fresh tumor and adjacent tissue pieces were bisected, with one half stored in RNAlater at -80 degrees C and the other half sent for histology.

A constant-region primer and ProtoScript II reverse transcriptase were used to reverse-transcribe TCRbeta-specific cDNA from roughly 480 ng total RNA. TCRbeta libraries were built with three nested multiplex PCR rounds, a slightly modified ARM-PCR procedure. Each of the first two PCR rounds ran for approximately 10 cycles and used multiplex TRBV1-TRBV30 forward primers together with a Cbeta reverse primer. Sample barcodes and Illumina adapters were added in a final 25-cycle PCR with Deep VentR polymerase. Before sequencing, amplicons of 200-500 bp were purified from gel using a QIAquick gel extraction kit. TCRbeta amplicons were sequenced on an Illumina HiSeq 2500 with 250-bp paired-end reads. The authors processed their data as follows. To recover full CDR3 sequences, reads were quality-trimmed using Trimmomatic v0.33 and paired reads were then merged using FLASH v1.2.11. MiGEC v1.2.1b assigned V, D and J germline segments to the rearranged TCRbeta sequences. Clonotype statistics and Shannon-Wiener diversity indices were calculated with VDJtools v1.0.0. To cut down on sampling bias, every analysis after diversity analysis relied on just the 250 most abundant clonotypes from each sample. The raw public data were reprocessed by TCRdb itself: fastp quality trimming at Q25, MiXCR clonotype calling, in-frame beta chains only. Duplicate CDR3 protein sequences are folded into a single record with the most common DNA and genes. The V and J calls follow TCRdb's processing rather than the paper's. The sample has 95,000 to 150,000 distinct CDR3 sequences on record, under 70% of them singletons. Of the sample, 8.1% falls within the top ten clones.

The TCR was taken from a woman aged 60-70 years with primary liver carcinoma and hepatitis B virus infection. What was sequenced was tumor-adjacent normal liver tissue. The sequence links TRBV7-8 to TRBJ1-2; no confident D gene assignment can be made. The sequenced DNA is TGTGCCAGCACCCTAGTCCCATTAAATCATAAGAGCTACACCTCC. This is translated as CASTLVPLNHKSYTS.